Presented here are 8 T cell receptor beta chains from one specimen sequenced in a study of blood T cell repertoires in COVID-19. TCRdb's copy holds only in-frame clones and misses some; the assay was immunoSEQ multiplex PCR. The data contain around 220,000 clones, 85% to 90% of them seen just once; the ten biggest clones take up about 2%. Material: peripheral blood. The receptors shown here come from a woman in her forties or fifties with acute or convalescent COVID-19.

The rearrangement links TRBV7-9 to TRBJ2-5; 7 nucleotides line up with TRBD2. The V gene end was trimmed by 7 bases and the J gene end by 2 bases; junction bases not matched to a gene: 4. The CDR3 totals 13 residues. Germline loops: CDR1 SEHNR, CDR2 FQNEAQ (reference sequence). The CDR3, as DNA: TGTGCCAGCACCCGGGGAGGGCAAGAGACCCAGTACTTC. Translation: CASTRGGQETQYF. Based on the CDR3 plus reference TRBV7-9 and TRBJ2-5, the full variable domain is DTGVSQNPRHKITKRGQNVTFRCDPISEHNRLYWYRQTLGQGPEFLTYFQNEAQLEKSRLLSDRFSAERPKGSFSTLEIQRTEQGDSAMYLCASTRGGQETQYFGPGTRLLVL.

The chain recombines TRBV9 with TRBJ2-2, with TRBD1 as a possible D gene (7 bases). CDR3 length equals 13 residues. Germline V gives CDR1 SGDLS, CDR2 YYNGEE. Trimming removed 0 bases from V and 12 bases from J, with 12 bases in between. Here the CDR3 reads CASSVVGGGQLFF. CDR3 coding DNA: TGTGCCAGCAGCGTAGTCGGAGGGGGCCAGCTGTTTTTT.

The gene calls are TRBV9 and TRBJ2-3; 9 nucleotides align to TRBD2. The J segment lost 6 bases and the V segment lost 4 bases, leaving 12 bases of the junction unmatched. Germline CDR1 is SGDLS and CDR2 is YYNGEE. CDR3 size: 16 residues. The CDR3 protein is CASSPPAGGPSDTQYF. CDR3 coding DNA: TGTGCCAGCAGCCCGCCGGCGGGAGGGCCCTCCGATACGCAGTATTTT.

The rearrangement links TRBV4-3 to TRBJ2-1, with TRBD2 matching over 12 bases. Germline trimming cut 1 base from V and 2 bases from J; bases unmatched to any gene: 12. Germline-derived CDR1 and CDR2 are LGHNA and YSLEER. The CDR3 is 20 residues long. DNA for the CDR3: TGCGCCAGCAGCCAAGGATATACGTCGACTAGCGGGAGACCCTACAATGAGCAGTTCTTC. Protein: CASSQGYTSTSGRPYNEQFF.

V is TRBV5-8 and J is TRBJ2-3, with TRBD1 matching 10 bases. V shed 4 bases and J 2 bases; nucleotides not matched to a gene: 4. CDR1 SGHTS and CDR2 YDEGEE come from the germline V gene. The CDR3 runs to 15 residues. The CDR3 DNA reads as TGTGCCAGCAGCCTAAGACAGGGGGCCACAGATACGCAGTATTTT. Translated, it gives CASSLRQGATDTQYF.

The V call is TRBV24-1, the J call TRBJ1-2; D is ambiguous. The germline V gene has CDR1 KGHDR and CDR2 SFDVKD. Trimming removed 4 bases from V and 4 bases from J, with 9 bases in between. This CDR3 region has 13 residues. The CDR3 sequence is CATSDADIYGYTF. The CDR3 DNA sequence: TGTGCCACCAGTGACGCCGACATCTATGGCTACACCTTC.

The V gene is TRBV7-2, the J gene TRBJ2-1; 13 nucleotides align to TRBD2. The CDR3 sequence is 15 residues long. CDR1 is SGHTA and CDR2 is FQGNSA in the germline V gene. V shed 5 bases, J shed 3 bases, and the junction held 1 base outside the gene matches. Here the CDR3 reads CASSRTSGGYNEQFF. CDR3 sequence (DNA): TGTGCCAGCAGCCGGACTAGCGGGGGCTACAATGAGCAGTTCTTC.

This chain uses TRBV6-2 or TRBV6-3 with TRBJ1-1; D not resolved. V lost 2 bases and J lost 11, with 21 bases in between. The CDR3 spans 15 residues. In germline, CDR1 is MNHEY, CDR2 SVGEGT. In DNA form, the CDR3 reads TGTGCCAGCAGTTACGGCGGCAGCCCTCGTGGTGCGGCTTTCTTT. This translates into CASSYGGSPRGAAFF.